This record concerns one T cell receptor (beta chain) sequence. Generated by immunoSEQ multiplex PCR, the TCRdb table keeps only in-frame clones and is missing some. The sample has tens of thousands of clones, roughly 94% seen once. The entry originates in a study of PD-1 blockade in classical Hodgkin lymphoma. Time point here: newly diagnosed, previously untreated cHL patient sample. Trimming at V came to 7 bases and at J to 3 bases, leaving 6 bases not matched to a gene. The CDR3 is 13 residues long. CDR1 SQVTM and CDR2 ANQGSEA come from the germline V gene. This sequence was found in a human donor with classical Hodgkin lymphoma. The chain combines TRBV29-1 with TRBJ2-3; 8 bases agree with TRBD1. The sequencing sample was made of peripheral blood mononuclear cells (PBMCs). CDR3 DNA: TGCAGCGGCGGGGACAGGCGGACAGATACGCAGTATTTT. This translates into CSGGDRRTDTQYF.